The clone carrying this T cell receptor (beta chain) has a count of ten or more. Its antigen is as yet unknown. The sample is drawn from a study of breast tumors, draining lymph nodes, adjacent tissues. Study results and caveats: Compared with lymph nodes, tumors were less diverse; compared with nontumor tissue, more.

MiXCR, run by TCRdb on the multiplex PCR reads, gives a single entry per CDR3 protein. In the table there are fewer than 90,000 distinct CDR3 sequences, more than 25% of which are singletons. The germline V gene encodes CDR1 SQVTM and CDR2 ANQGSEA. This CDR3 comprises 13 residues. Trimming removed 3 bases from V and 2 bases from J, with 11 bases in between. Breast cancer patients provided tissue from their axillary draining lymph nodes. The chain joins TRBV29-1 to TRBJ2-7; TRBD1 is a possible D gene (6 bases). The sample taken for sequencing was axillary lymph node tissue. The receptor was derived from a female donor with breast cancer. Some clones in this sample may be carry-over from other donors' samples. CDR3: CSVEGEGAYEQYF. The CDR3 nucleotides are TGCAGCGTTGAGGGTGAGGGGGCCTACGAGCAGTACTTC.